The 8 T cell receptor beta chains given below trace back to one sample, sequenced in a study of T cells in Graves' hyperthyroidism and ophthalmopathy. Authors of the study amplified TCR beta CDR3 regions from RNA transcripts. The TCR CDR3 first-round RT-PCR relied on the HTBI primer set. MiXCR, run by TCRdb on the multiplex PCR reads, gives a single entry per CDR3 protein. This sample has about 700,000 distinct CDR3 sequences, with 13% to 15% found just once. Sequenced sample: blood. The receptor source for this set is a young woman with Graves' hyperthyroidism.

This clonotype showed up just a few times. V usage is TRBV7-2 and J usage is TRBJ2-4; D remains ambiguous. The CDR3 contains 14 residues. V lost 5 bases and J lost 0, with 8 bases in between. CDR1 and CDR2 (germline): SGHTA, FQGNSA. The CDR3 loop is CASSIAPAKNIQYF. CDR3 DNA sequence: TGTGCCAGCAGCATCGCTCCAGCCAAAAACATTCAGTACTTC.

This clonotype was detected a few times. The J gene is TRBJ2-1, the V gene TRBV18; D not resolved. This CDR3 spans 16 amino acids. CDR1 is KGHSH, CDR2 LQKENI, per germline. Trimming took 0 bases from V and 3 from J, leaving 12 bases between them. The CDR3: CASSPPRSLSYNEQFF. CDR3 bases: TGTGCCAGCTCACCACCCCGCTCCCTTAGCTACAATGAGCAGTTCTTC.

The chain has TRBV4-1 and TRBJ1-4; no clear D. V was clipped by 0 bases and J by 5 bases, with 7 bases between them. The germline gives CDR1 MGHRA, CDR2 YSYEKL. This CDR3 comprises 14 residues. The CDR3 coding sequence is TGCGCCAGCAGCCAAGACAGGCTAAATGAAAAACTGTTTTTT. Amino acids: CASSQDRLNEKLFF.

The sample holds many counts of this clonotype. As DNA, the CDR3 is TGTGCCAGCCGACTCCTGGGCATTGGTGAAGCTTTCTTT. This encodes CASRLLGIGEAFF. This sequence joins TRBV27 and TRBJ1-1; D ambiguous. This CDR3 spans 13 amino acids. The V gene lost 8 bases and the J gene lost 7 bases, with 17 bases spanning the gap. Germline V gene lookup returns CDR1 MNHEY and CDR2 SMNVEV (reference sequence).

This clonotype has at least ten counts. The gene calls are TRBV7-2 and TRBJ2-5; no reliable D call. CDR3 length: 14 residues. Germline V lookup: CDR1 SGHTA, CDR2 FQGNSA. V lost 4 bases and J 7 bases, leaving 16 bases between the germline ends. CDR3 residues: CASSSPSAGGTQYF. The CDR3 DNA follows: TGTGCCAGCAGCTCCCCTTCGGCTGGCGGGACCCAGTACTTC. Variable domain in full (rest from reference TRBV7-2 and TRBJ2-5): GAGVSQSPSNKVTEKGKDVELRCDPISGHTALYWYRQSLGQGLEFLIYFQGNSAPDKSGLPSDRFSAERTGGSVSTLTIQRTQQEDSAVYLCASSSPSAGGTQYFGPGTRLLVL.

Ten or more counts support this clonotype. The gene calls are TRBV28 and TRBJ2-7, with 10 positions matching TRBD2. Germline-derived CDR1 and CDR2 are MDHEN and SYDVKM. The CDR3 consists of 15 residues. With V trimmed by 4 bases and J by 3 bases, 6 bases remained unmatched. The DNA of the CDR3 is TGTGCCAGCAGTTCCCTAGCGGGGGCCGACTACGAGCAGTACTTC. Translation gives CASSSLAGADYEQYF.

This chain links TRBV27 with TRBJ2-7; the match to TRBD2 covers 7 bases. Germline CDR1 reads MNHEY; CDR2 reads SMNVEV (reference sequence). The CDR3 spans 14 residues. The V segment lost 0 bases and the J segment 5 bases; nucleotides outside the gene matches: 4. This CDR3 reads CASSLSTGRNEQYF. DNA for the CDR3: TGTGCCAGCAGTTTATCGACCGGGAGGAACGAGCAGTACTTC.

This clonotype showed up many times. The chain employs TRBV11-2 and TRBJ2-7, with a weak D call TRBD1 (6 bases). With 5 bases removed from V and 3 bases from J, the gap between germline ends came to 11 bases. This CDR3 is 13 amino acids long. Germline V gene sequence: CDR1 SGHAT, CDR2 FQNNGV. Here the CDR3 DNA reads TGTGCCAGCAGCCGCGACAGGTTCTACGAGCAGTACTTC. Amino acids: CASSRDRFYEQYF.